This T cell receptor (beta chain) was sequenced during a study of blood T cell repertoires in COVID-19. About the study: Italy, Spain and the United States were the sources of the convalescent and acute COVID-19 samples. Sample material is recorded as cDNA or gDNA derived from T cells, B-cell-depleted T cells, or PBMCs.

Repertoires were generated with immunoSEQ multiplex PCR, while TCRdb's copy carries only in-frame clones and drops some. The table lists approximately 280,000 clones, around 89% of them singletons, with about 1.5% in the top ten. Losses at the gene ends were 6 bases for V and 0 bases for J; bases not matched to a gene: 6. The germline CDR1 and CDR2 sequences are MDHEN and SYDVKM. There are 15 residues in the CDR3. This clone was counted once. Sequencing was carried out using PBMCs or T cells enriched from blood (not recorded which). This clonotype originated in a woman between 18 and 29 years old with acute COVID-19. The chain carries TRBV28 and TRBJ2-7, with 9 bases that match TRBD1. In nucleotides, the CDR3 is TGTGCCAGCAGGATACCGGGACAGGGCTCCTACGAGCAGTACTTC. It yields the protein CASRIPGQGSYEQYF.